These 3 T cell receptor beta chains originate from one sample sequenced in a study of blood T cell repertoires in COVID-19. TCRdb's copy holds only in-frame clones and misses some; the assay was immunoSEQ multiplex PCR. The profile shows 95,000 to 150,000 clones, around three quarters of them singletons. Sequencing was carried out using peripheral blood. The receptors come from a man aged 40-55 years with active or convalescent COVID-19.

The V gene is TRBV19, the J gene TRBJ2-7; D perhaps matches TRBD2 (6 bases). The V end lost 5 bases, the J end lost 7 bases, and 15 bases lay between the germline ends. The germline CDR1 and CDR2 sequences are LNHDA and SQIVND (reference sequence). The CDR3 is 13 residues long. DNA of the CDR3: TGTGCCAGTAGTTCCAAGACCCGGGGGGAGCAGTACTTC. This codes for CASSSKTRGEQYF. Looking up the rest from reference TRBV19 and TRBJ2-7 gives the full variable domain: DGGITQSPKYLFRKEGQNVTLSCEQNLNHDAMYWYRQDPGQGLRLIYYSQIVNDFQKGDIAEGYSVSREKKESFPLTVTSAQKNPTAFYLCASSSKTRGEQYFGPGTRLTVT.

This chain links TRBV5-4 with TRBJ2-1; 8 bases are shared with TRBD2. J lost 2 bases, V lost 4 bases, and 5 bases had no gene match. This CDR3 contains 15 residues. CDR1 is SGHNT, CDR2 YYREEE, per germline (reference sequence). The chain's CDR3 is CASSRGLDAYNEQFF. Written as DNA, the CDR3 is TGTGCCAGCAGCAGGGGACTAGACGCCTACAATGAGCAGTTCTTC.

This clone has only a few counts. This chain links TRBV6-6 with TRBJ2-7; D is possibly TRBD1 (6 bases). Germline-derived CDR1 and CDR2 are MNHNY and SVGAGI (reference sequence). The CDR3 extends over 15 amino acids. The ends were cut back, 6 bases at V and 2 bases at J, with 17 bases in the middle. The CDR3, as DNA: TGTGCCAGCAGGGCCGGACAGCGCCAAGCCTACGAGCAGTACTTC. Translated: CASRAGQRQAYEQYF.